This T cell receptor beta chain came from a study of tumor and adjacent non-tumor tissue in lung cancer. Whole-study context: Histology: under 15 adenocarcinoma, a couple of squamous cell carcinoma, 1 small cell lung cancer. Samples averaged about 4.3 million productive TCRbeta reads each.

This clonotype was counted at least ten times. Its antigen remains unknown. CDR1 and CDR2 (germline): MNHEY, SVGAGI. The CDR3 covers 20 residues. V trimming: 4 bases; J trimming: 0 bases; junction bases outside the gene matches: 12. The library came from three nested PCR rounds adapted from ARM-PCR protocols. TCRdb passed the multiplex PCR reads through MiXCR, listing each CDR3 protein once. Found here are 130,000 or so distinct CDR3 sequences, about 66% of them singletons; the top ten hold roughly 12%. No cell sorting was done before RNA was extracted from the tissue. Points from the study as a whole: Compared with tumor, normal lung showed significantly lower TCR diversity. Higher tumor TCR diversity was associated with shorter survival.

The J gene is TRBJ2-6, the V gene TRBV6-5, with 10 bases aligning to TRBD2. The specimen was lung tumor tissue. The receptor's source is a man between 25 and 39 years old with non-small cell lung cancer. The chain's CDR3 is CASSSEPGLAESSGANVLTF. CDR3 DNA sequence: TGTGCCAGCAGTTCCGAACCCGGACTAGCGGAGAGCTCTGGGGCCAACGTCCTGACTTTC.